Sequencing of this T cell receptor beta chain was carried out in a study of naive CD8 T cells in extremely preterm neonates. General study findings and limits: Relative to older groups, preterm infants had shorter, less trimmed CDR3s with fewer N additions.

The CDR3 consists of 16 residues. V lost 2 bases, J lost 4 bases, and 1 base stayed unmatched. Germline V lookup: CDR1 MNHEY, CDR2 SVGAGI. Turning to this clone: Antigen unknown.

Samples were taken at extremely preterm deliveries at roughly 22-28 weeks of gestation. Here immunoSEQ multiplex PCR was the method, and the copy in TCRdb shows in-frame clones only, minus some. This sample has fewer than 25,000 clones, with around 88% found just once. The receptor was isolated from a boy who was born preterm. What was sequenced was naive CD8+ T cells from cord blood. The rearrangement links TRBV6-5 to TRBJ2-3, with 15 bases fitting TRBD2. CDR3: CASSYGLAGGPDTQYF. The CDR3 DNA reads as TGTGCCAGCAGTTACGGACTAGCGGGGGGGCCAGATACGCAGTATTTT.